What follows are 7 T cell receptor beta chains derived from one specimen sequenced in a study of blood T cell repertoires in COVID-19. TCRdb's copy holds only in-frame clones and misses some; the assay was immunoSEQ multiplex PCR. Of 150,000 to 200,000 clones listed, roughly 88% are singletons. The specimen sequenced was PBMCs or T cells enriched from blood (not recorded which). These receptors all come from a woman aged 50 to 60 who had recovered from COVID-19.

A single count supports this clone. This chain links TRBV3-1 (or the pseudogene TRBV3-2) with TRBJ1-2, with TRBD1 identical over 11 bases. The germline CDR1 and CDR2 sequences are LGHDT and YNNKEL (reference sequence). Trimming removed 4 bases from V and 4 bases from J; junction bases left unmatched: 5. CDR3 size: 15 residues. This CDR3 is CASSRGTGGGYGYTF. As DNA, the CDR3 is TGTGCCAGCAGCCGCGGGACAGGGGGAGGCTATGGCTACACCTTC.

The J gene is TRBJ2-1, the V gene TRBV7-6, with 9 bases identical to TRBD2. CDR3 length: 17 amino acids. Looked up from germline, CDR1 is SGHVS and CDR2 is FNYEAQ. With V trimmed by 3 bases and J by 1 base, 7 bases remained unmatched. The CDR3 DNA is TGTGCCAGCAGCTTGCGGGGGGGGCTGTATTCCTACAATGAGCAGTTCTTC. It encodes CASSLRGGLYSYNEQFF.

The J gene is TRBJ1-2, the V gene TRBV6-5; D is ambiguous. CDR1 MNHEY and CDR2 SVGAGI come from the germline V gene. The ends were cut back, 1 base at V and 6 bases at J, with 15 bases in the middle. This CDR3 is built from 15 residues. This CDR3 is CASSYFPRTANGYTF. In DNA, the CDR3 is TGTGCCAGCAGTTACTTTCCGAGGACTGCGAATGGCTACACCTTC.

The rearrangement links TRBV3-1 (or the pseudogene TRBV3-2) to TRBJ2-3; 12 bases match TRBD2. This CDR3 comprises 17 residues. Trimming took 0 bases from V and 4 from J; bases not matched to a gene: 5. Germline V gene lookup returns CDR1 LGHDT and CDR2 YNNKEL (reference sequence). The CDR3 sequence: CASSQEGSSGGADTQYF. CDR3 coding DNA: TGTGCCAGCAGCCAAGAGGGGTCTAGCGGGGGGGCAGATACGCAGTATTTT.

As DNA, the CDR3 is TGTGCCAGCAGCTTTGGGGACTCCCAAGAGACCCAGTACTTC. Translation: CASSFGDSQETQYF. This chain links TRBV11-2 with TRBJ2-5; the D gene is possibly TRBD2 (6 bases). Germline V CDR1 and CDR2: SGHAT, FQNNGV. The CDR3 is made up of 14 amino acids. The V gene lost 3 bases and the J gene lost 1 base, with 9 bases spanning the gap. The full variable domain, with the rest looked up from reference TRBV11-2 and TRBJ2-5, is EAGVAQSPRYKIIEKRQSVAFWCNPISGHATLYWYQQILGQGPKLLIQFQNNGVVDDSQLPKDRFSAERLKGVDSTLKIQPAKLEDSAVYLCASSFGDSQETQYFGPGTRLLVL.

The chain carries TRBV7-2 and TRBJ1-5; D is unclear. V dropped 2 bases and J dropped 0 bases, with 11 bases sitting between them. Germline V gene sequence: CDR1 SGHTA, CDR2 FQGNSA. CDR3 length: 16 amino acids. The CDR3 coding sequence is TGTGCCAGCAGCTTATATGTCGGACTTAGCAATCAGCCCCAGCATTTT. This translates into CASSLYVGLSNQPQHF.

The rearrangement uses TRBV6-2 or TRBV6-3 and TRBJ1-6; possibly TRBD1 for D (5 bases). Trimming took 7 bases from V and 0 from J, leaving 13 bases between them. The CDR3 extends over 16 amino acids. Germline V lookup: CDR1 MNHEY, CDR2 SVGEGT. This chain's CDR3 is CASTPRGGSYNSPLHF. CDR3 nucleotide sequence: TGTGCCAGCACCCCCCGGGGGGGCTCCTATAATTCACCCCTCCACTTT.